Shown below are 18 T cell receptor beta chains from a single sample sequenced in a study of blood T cell repertoires in COVID-19. Repertoires were generated with immunoSEQ multiplex PCR, while TCRdb's copy carries only in-frame clones and drops some. The sample shows about 210,000 clones, 88% of them seen only once. The sequenced material came from peripheral blood. The receptors originated from a man aged 70-80 years with acute or convalescent COVID-19.

V is TRBV27 and J is TRBJ2-6, with D tentatively TRBD1 (6 bases). Germline CDR1 and CDR2: MNHEY and SMNVEV (reference sequence). V gave up 2 bases and J gave up 0 bases, with 11 bases separating them. This CDR3 is built from 17 residues. The chain's CDR3 is CASSLGTDSSGANVLTF. The CDR3 bases are TGTGCCAGCAGTTTAGGGACGGACAGCTCTGGGGCCAACGTCCTGACTTTC.

This chain joins TRBV5-4 and TRBJ1-1; TRBD1 might be the D (5 bases). The germline V and J ends were trimmed by 4 bases and 0 bases, with 16 bases remaining between them. The CDR3 extends over 16 amino acids. Germline values: CDR1 SGHNT, CDR2 YYREEE (reference sequence). The CDR3 DNA sequence: TGTGCCAGCAGCATGAGTTCCGGGACTGTGAACACTGAAGCTTTCTTT. Its protein product is CASSMSSGTVNTEAFF.

The rearrangement uses TRBV6-1 and TRBJ2-5; D might be TRBD1 (7 bases). The germline gives CDR1 MNHNS, CDR2 SASEGT. CDR3 length equals 14 residues. Trimming left V 7 bases short and J 3 bases short, with 15 bases between. The CDR3 is CASKDPGGKETQYF. CDR3 nucleotide sequence: TGTGCCAGCAAGGACCCAGGGGGGAAAGAGACCCAGTACTTC.

J is TRBJ2-3 and V is TRBV9; TRBD2 aligns across 8 bases. V was clipped by 3 bases and J by 8 bases; unmatched bases: 11. The CDR3 extends over 15 amino acids. The germline V gene has CDR1 SGDLS and CDR2 YYNGEE. The CDR3 coding sequence is TGTGCCAGCAGCGAGAGCTCCGGGAGGGCCACTACGCAGTATTTT. It encodes CASSESSGRATTQYF.

This chain connects TRBV9 to TRBJ2-1, with 14 bases that match TRBD2. Unmatched junction bases numbered 15, after V lost 4 bases and J lost 0 bases. This CDR3 region has 21 residues. Germline values: CDR1 SGDLS, CDR2 YYNGEE. This CDR3 is CASSPLVPGLAGESSYNEQFF. The CDR3 DNA follows: TGTGCCAGCAGCCCCCTAGTCCCGGGACTAGCGGGAGAGAGCTCCTACAATGAGCAGTTCTTC.

This clone has only a few counts. The V gene is TRBV6-5, the J gene TRBJ1-4; 8 bases match TRBD1. The CDR3 consists of 15 residues. Germline loops: CDR1 MNHEY, CDR2 SVGAGI. V lost 6 bases, J lost 8 bases, and 11 bases stayed unmatched. CDR3 loop: CASSPSGQGREKLFF. In nucleotides, the CDR3 is TGTGCCAGCAGCCCAAGCGGACAGGGCCGAGAAAAACTGTTTTTT.

This chain joins TRBV6-1 and TRBJ1-2; TRBD1 matches 7 bases. This CDR3 contains 14 residues. Germline-derived CDR1 and CDR2 are MNHNS and SASEGT. After removal of 3 bases from V and 8 bases from J, the junction contained 9 bases not matched to a gene. CDR3 nucleotide sequence: TGTGCCAGCAGTGATCTGACAGGGTATAGAGGCTACACCTTC. It specifies CASSDLTGYRGYTF.

This chain joins TRBV3-1 (or the pseudogene TRBV3-2) and TRBJ2-7, with 13 nucleotides matching TRBD2. V trimming: 4 bases; J trimming: 0 bases; junction bases outside the gene matches: 6. Germline V gives CDR1 LGHDT, CDR2 YNNKEL (reference sequence). The length of the CDR3 is 17 residues. As DNA, the CDR3 is TGTGCCAGCAGCCGAGGACTAGCGGGAGTGAGCTCCTACGAGCAGTACTTC. Protein product: CASSRGLAGVSSYEQYF.

The chain carries TRBV27 and TRBJ2-3; 10 nucleotides match TRBD1. This CDR3 is 15 amino acids long. V was clipped by 3 bases and J by 2 bases; unmatched bases: 2. Germline CDR1 and CDR2: MNHEY and SMNVEV (reference sequence). CDR3 in amino acids: CASSLGTGVTDTQYF. The CDR3 DNA sequence: TGTGCCAGCAGTTTGGGGACAGGGGTCACAGATACGCAGTATTTT.

The genes are TRBV28 and TRBJ2-7, with 9 positions matching TRBD2. The CDR3 loop spans 15 amino acids. The V and J ends lost 5 bases and 6 bases, in that order; junction bases with no gene match: 11. Germline-derived CDR1 and CDR2 are MDHEN and SYDVKM. CDR3 bases: TGTGCCAGCAGTCCCACCGGGACTAGCTCAATCGAGCAGTACTTC. This encodes CASSPTGTSSIEQYF.

This chain uses TRBV27 with TRBJ2-2, with D perhaps matching TRBD1 (6 bases). The V gene's germline CDR1 is MNHEY and CDR2 SMNVEV (reference sequence). The V end lost 7 bases, the J end lost 1 base, and 22 bases lay between the germline ends. This CDR3 is built from 18 residues. The CDR3 DNA reads TGTGCCAGCACCACGACCGAGGACAGCAGAGTGAACACCGGGGAGCTGTTTTTT. Translated: CASTTTEDSRVNTGELFF.

This clone was observed once. The V call is TRBV15, the J call TRBJ2-5, with D tentatively TRBD2 (7 bases). Germline V gene sequence: CDR1 LNHNV, CDR2 YYDKDF (reference sequence). The CDR3 is made up of 18 amino acids. Trimming shortened V by 1 base and J by 4 bases, and 22 bases separated the two germline ends. Here the CDR3 reads CATSRVLPPGGAGETQYF. CDR3 DNA sequence: TGTGCCACCAGCAGAGTCTTGCCGCCGGGGGGCGCGGGAGAGACCCAGTACTTC. Using reference TRBV15 and TRBJ2-5 for the parts outside the CDR3, the full variable domain is DAMVIQNPRYQVTQFGKPVTLSCSQTLNHNVMYWYQQKSSQAPKLLFHYYDKDFNNEADTPDNFQSRRPNTSFCFLDIRSPGLGDTAMYLCATSRVLPPGGAGETQYFGPGTRLLVL.

This sequence joins TRBV4-3 and TRBJ1-4; TRBD1 is a possible D gene (5 bases). The CDR3 spans 14 residues. Germline V gene lookup returns CDR1 LGHNA and CDR2 YSLEER. Trimming took off 4 bases at V and 5 bases at J, with 11 bases between the two ends. The CDR3 loop is CASSPTDRNEKLFF. The CDR3, as DNA: TGCGCCAGCAGCCCCACCGACAGAAATGAAAAACTGTTTTTT.

This clone showed up just a few times. The V and J genes are TRBV28 and TRBJ1-5, with 7 bases aligning to TRBD1. The CDR3 spans 16 residues. The germline gives CDR1 MDHEN, CDR2 SYDVKM. Trimming took 2 bases from V and 0 from J; bases not matched to a gene: 4. The CDR3 coding sequence is TGTGCCAGCAGTTTACCCGGGACAGCTAGCAATCAGCCCCAGCATTTT. It specifies CASSLPGTASNQPQHF.

The chain carries TRBV19 and TRBJ2-7; a weak D match, TRBD2 (5 bases). The V and J ends lost 8 bases and 1 base respectively, with 12 bases between them. CDR1 and CDR2 from the germline V gene are LNHDA and SQIVND (reference sequence). CDR3 length equals 13 residues. The CDR3 coding sequence is TGTGCCAGTGCAGAGGGCCGTTCCTACGAGCAGTACTTC. Its translation: CASAEGRSYEQYF.

The rearrangement uses TRBV5-1 and TRBJ1-4; 8 nucleotides match TRBD1. J was trimmed by 7 bases and V by 6 bases; bases with no gene match: 11. The CDR3 has 15 residues. Looked up from germline, CDR1 is SGHRS and CDR2 is YFSETQ. The CDR3 DNA sequence: TGCGCCAGCAATATGAGACAGGGGCTGGGTGAAAAACTGTTTTTT. It codes for CASNMRQGLGEKLFF.

This sequence joins TRBV7-3 and TRBJ2-3; the match to TRBD2 covers 8 bases. V was pared by 0 bases and J by 0 bases, with 17 bases of the junction left unmatched. There are 21 residues in the CDR3. Per the germline V gene, CDR1 is SGHTA and CDR2 is FQGTGA. The CDR3 sequence is CASSLTPSYGGRHTSTDTQYF. CDR3 bases: TGTGCCAGCAGCTTAACTCCGTCGTATGGCGGGAGGCATACTAGCACAGATACGCAGTATTTT.

The chain recombines TRBV4-1 with TRBJ1-1; no clear D gene. CDR3 length equals 17 residues. Trimming cost V 2 bases and J 0 bases, with 16 bases left between them. Germline V lookup: CDR1 MGHRA, CDR2 YSYEKL. The CDR3 coding sequence is TGCGCCAGCAGCCAACATATGAGAGGAATTATGAACACTGAAGCTTTCTTT. Translated: CASSQHMRGIMNTEAFF.